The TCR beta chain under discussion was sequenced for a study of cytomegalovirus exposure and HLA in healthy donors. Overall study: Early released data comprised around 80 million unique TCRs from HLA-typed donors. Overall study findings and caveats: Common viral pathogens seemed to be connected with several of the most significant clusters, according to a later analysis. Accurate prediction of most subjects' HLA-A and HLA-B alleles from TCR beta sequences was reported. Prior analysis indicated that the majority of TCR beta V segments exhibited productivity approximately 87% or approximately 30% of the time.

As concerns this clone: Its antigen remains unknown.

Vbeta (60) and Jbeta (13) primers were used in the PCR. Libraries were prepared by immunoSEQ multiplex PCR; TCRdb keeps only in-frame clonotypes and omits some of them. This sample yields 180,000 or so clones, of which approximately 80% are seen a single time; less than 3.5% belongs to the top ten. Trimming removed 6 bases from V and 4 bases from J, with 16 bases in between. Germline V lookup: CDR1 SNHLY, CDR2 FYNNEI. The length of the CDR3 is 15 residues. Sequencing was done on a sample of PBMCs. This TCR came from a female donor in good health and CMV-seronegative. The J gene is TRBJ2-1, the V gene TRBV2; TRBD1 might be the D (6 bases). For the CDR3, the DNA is TGTGCCAGCAGAGACAGGTCCCTCTCGTACAATGAGCAGTTCTTC. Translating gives CASRDRSLSYNEQFF.